This record covers a single T cell receptor beta chain. Antigen: not known. The template was RNA from unsorted bulk tissue. This specimen belongs to a study of tumor and adjacent non-tumor tissue in lung cancer. V was pared by 3 bases and J by 0 bases, with 11 bases between. This CDR3 is 15 amino acids long. From germline, CDR1 is LNHDA and CDR2 SQIVND (reference sequence). A modified ARM-PCR protocol with three rounds of nested PCR amplified TCRbeta. MiXCR was run by TCRdb on the multiplex PCR reads, yielding one entry per CDR3 protein. The table has about 70,000 distinct CDR3 sequences, approximately 73% seen once. Study-wide results and caveats: Tumor tissue had significantly higher TCR diversity than normal lung. In normal lung, the top 100 clones were significantly more dominant than in tumor.

This chain links TRBV19 with TRBJ1-1; D is uncertain. The specimen sequenced was lung tumor tissue. The receptor was derived from a man in his 60s with non-small cell lung cancer. CDR3: CASSIRELMNTEAFF. Written as DNA, the CDR3 is TGTGCCAGTAGTATCCGGGAACTGATGAACACTGAAGCTTTCTTT.